This T cell receptor (beta chain) came from a study of T cells in Graves' hyperthyroidism and ophthalmopathy. Study conclusions and caveats: Prediction of ophthalmopathy progression came a median around 6.5 months pre-onset.

This clonotype was recorded many times. Its antigen remains unknown. TCR beta CDR3 regions were amplified from RNA transcripts. The HTBI set primed first-round TCR CDR3 RT-PCR. TCRdb analysed the multiplex PCR reads with MiXCR anew, one entry per CDR3 protein. This sample yields 300,000 or so distinct CDR3 sequences, of which over 15% are seen a single time; around 58% belongs to the top ten. The sequence came from a woman in her fifties or sixties with Graves' ophthalmopathy. The sample comprised blood.

CDR3 sequence: CASSPGGARRVGNTIYF. In nucleotides, the CDR3 is TGTGCCAGCAGTCCCGGAGGGGCGCGCCGGGTTGGAAACACCATATATTTT. This chain uses TRBV28 with TRBJ1-3; tentative D call: TRBD1 (5 bases). V lost 5 bases, J lost 3 bases, and 20 bases lay in between. The CDR3 runs 17 residues. CDR1 and CDR2 (germline): MDHEN, SYDVKM.